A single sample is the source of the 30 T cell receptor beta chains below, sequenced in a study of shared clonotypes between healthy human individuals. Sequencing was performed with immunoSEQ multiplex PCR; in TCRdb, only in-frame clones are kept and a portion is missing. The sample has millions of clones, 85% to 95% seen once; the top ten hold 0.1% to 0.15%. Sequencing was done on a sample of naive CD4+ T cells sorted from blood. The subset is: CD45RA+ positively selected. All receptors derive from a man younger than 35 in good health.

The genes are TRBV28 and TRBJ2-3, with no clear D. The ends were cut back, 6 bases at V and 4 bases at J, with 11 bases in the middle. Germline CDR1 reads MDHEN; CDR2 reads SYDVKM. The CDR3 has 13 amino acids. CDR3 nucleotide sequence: TGTGCCAGCAGCCTCTCCGTTTCAGATACGCAGTATTTT. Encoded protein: CASSLSVSDTQYF.

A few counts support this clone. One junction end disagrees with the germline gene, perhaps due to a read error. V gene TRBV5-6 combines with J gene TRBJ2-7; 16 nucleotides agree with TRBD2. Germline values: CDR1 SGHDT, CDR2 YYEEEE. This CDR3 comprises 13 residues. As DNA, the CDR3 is TGTGCCAGCAGCACCGGGACTAGCGGGAGGGACGCATTC. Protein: CASSTGTSGRDAF. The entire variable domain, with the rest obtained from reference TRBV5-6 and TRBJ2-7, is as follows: DAGVTQSPTHLIKTRGQQVTLRCSPKSGHDTVSWYQQALGQGPQFIFQYYEEEERQRGNFPDRFSGHQFPNYSSELNVNALLLGDSALYLCASSTGTSGRDAFGPGTRLTVT.

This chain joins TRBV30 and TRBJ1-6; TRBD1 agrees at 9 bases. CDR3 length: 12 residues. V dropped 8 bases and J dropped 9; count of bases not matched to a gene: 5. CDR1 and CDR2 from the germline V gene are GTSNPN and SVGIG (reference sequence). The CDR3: CAIQGASSPLHF. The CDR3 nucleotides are TGTGCCATACAGGGGGCGAGTTCACCCCTCCACTTT.

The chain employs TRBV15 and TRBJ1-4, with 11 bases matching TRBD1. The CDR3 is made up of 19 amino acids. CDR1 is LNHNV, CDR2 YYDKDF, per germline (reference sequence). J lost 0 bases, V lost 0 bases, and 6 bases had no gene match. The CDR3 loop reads CATSRDTGTGGATNEKLFF. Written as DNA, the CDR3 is TGTGCCACCAGCAGAGATACCGGGACAGGGGGTGCAACTAATGAAAAACTGTTTTTT.

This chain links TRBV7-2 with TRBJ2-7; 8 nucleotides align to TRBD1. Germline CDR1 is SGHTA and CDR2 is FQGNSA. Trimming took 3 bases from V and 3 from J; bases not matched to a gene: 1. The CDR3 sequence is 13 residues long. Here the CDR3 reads CASSFDRGYEQYF. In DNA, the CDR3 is TGTGCCAGCAGCTTCGACAGGGGCTACGAGCAGTACTTC.

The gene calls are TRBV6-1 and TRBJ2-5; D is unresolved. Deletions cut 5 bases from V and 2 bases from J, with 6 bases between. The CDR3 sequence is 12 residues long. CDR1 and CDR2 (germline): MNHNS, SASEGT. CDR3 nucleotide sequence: TGTGCCAGCAGTCCCTATCAAGAGACCCAGTACTTC. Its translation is CASSPYQETQYF.

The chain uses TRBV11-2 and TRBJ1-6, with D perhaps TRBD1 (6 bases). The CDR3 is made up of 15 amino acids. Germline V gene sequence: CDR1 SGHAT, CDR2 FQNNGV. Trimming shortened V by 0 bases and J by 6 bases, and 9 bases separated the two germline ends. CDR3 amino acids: CASSLEGAVNSPLHF. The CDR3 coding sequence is TGTGCCAGCAGCTTAGAGGGGGCGGTTAATTCACCCCTCCACTTT.

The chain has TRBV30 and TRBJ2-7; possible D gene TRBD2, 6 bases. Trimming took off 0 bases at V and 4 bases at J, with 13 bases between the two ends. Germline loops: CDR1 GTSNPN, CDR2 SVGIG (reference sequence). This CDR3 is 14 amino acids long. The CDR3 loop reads CAWSVGGEGYEQYF. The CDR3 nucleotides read TGTGCCTGGAGTGTAGGAGGGGAAGGGTACGAGCAGTACTTC.

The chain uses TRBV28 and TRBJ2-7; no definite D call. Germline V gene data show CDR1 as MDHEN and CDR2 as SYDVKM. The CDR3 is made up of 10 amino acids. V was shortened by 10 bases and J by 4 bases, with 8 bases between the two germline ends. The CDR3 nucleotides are TGTGCCACCCTGCTTTACGAGCAGTACTTC. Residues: CATLLYEQYF.

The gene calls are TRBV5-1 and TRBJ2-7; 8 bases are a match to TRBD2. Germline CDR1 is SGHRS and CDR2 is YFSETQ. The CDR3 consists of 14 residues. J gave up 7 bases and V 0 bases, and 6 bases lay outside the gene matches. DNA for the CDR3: TGCGCCAGCAGCTTGGAGCGGGGGCCCTGGGAGCAGTACTTC. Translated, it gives CASSLERGPWEQYF.

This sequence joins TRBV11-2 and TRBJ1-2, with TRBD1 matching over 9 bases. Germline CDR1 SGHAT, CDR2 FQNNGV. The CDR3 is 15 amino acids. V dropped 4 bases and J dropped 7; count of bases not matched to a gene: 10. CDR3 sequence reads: CASSSSGTGYIGYTF. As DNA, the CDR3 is TGTGCCAGCAGCTCGTCCGGGACAGGGTATATTGGCTACACCTTC.

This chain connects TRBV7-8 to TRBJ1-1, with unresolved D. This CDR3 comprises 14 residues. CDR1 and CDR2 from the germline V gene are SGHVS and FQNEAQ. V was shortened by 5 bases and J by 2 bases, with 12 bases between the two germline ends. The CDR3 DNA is TGTGCCAGCAGCGCATCAGTCACCAACACTGAAGCTTTCTTT. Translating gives CASSASVTNTEAFF.

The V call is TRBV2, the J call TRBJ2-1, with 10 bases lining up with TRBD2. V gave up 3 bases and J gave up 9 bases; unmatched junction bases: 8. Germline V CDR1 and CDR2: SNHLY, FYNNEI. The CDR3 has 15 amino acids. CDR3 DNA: TGTGCCAGCAGTGAGGGACTAGCGATCTCTAGTGAGCAGTTCTTC. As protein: CASSEGLAISSEQFF. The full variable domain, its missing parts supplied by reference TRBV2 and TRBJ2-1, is EPEVTQTPSHQVTQMGQEVILRCVPISNHLYFYWYRQILGQKVEFLVSFYNNEISEKSEIFDDQFSVERPDGSNFTLKIRSTKLEDSAMYFCASSEGLAISSEQFFGPGTRLTVL.

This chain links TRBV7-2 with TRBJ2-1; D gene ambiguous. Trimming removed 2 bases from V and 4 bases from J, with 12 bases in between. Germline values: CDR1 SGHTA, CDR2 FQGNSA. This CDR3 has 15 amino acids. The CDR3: CASSLSTDLYNEQFF. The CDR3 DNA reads TGTGCCAGCAGCTTATCTACGGACCTTTACAATGAGCAGTTCTTC.

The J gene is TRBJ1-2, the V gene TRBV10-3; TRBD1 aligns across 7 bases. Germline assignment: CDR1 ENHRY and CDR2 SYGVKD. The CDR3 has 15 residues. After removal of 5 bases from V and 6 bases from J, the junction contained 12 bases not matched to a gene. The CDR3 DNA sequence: TGTGCCATCAGTTCTCTACCTGGGCAGGGGGATGGCTACACCTTC. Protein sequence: CAISSLPGQGDGYTF.

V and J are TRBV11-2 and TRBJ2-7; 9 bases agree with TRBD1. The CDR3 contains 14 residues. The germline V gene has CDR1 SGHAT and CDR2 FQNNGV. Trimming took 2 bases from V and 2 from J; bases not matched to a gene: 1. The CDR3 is CASSLWDRAYEQYF. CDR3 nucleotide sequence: TGTGCCAGCAGCTTATGGGACAGGGCCTACGAGCAGTACTTC.

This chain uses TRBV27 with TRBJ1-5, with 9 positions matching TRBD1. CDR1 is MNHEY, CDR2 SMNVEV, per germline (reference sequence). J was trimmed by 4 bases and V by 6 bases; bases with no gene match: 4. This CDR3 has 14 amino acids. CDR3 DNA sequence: TGTGCCAGCAGGGGGGACAGGGATAATCAGCCCCAGCATTTT. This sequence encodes CASRGDRDNQPQHF.

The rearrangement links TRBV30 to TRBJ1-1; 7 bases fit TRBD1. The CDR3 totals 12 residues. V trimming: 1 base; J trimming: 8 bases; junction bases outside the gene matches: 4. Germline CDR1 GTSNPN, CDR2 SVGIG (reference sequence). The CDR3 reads CAWSASDREAFF. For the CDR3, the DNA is TGTGCCTGGAGTGCCTCGGACAGGGAAGCTTTCTTT.

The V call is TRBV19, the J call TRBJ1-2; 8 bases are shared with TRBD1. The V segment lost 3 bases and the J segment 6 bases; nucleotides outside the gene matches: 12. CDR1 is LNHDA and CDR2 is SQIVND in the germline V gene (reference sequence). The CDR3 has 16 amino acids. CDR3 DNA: TGTGCCAGTAGTATCTCTTCCGGGACAGGTTCCCATGGCTACACCTTC. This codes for CASSISSGTGSHGYTF.

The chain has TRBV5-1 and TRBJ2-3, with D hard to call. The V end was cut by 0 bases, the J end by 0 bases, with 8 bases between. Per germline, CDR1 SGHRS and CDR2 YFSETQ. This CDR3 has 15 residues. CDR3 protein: CASSLGRYSTDTQYF. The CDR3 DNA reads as TGCGCCAGCAGCTTGGGCCGATATAGCACAGATACGCAGTATTTT.

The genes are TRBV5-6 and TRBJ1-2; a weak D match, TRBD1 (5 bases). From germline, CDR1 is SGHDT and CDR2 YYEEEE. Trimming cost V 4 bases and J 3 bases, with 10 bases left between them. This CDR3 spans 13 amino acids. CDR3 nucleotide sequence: TGTGCCAGCAGCAGCGACAGCCACTATGGCTACACCTTC. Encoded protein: CASSSDSHYGYTF.

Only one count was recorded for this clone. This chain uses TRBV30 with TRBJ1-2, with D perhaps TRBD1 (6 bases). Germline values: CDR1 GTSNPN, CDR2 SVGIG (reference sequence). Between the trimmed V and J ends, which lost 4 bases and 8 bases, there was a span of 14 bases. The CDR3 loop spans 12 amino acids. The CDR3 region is CAWTTGLVGYTF. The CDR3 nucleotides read TGTGCCTGGACAACAGGGTTGGTAGGCTACACCTTC.

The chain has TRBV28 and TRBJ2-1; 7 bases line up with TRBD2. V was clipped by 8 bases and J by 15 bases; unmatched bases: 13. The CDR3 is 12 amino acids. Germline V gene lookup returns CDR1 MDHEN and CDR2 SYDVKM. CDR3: CASARLAEGWFF. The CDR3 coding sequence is TGTGCCAGCGCAAGGCTAGCGGAGGGTTGGTTCTTC.

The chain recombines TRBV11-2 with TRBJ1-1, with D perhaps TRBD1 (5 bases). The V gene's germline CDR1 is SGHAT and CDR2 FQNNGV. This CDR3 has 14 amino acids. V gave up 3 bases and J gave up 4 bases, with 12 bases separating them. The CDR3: CASSFGTLSTEAFF. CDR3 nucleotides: TGTGCCAGCAGCTTCGGGACGTTGAGCACTGAAGCTTTCTTT.

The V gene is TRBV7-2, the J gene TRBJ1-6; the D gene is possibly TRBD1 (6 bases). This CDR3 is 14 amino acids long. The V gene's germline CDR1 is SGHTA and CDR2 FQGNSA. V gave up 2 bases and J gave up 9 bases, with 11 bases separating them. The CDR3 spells CASSLLQGSSPLHF. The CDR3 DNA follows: TGTGCCAGCAGCTTATTACAGGGAAGTTCACCCCTCCACTTT.

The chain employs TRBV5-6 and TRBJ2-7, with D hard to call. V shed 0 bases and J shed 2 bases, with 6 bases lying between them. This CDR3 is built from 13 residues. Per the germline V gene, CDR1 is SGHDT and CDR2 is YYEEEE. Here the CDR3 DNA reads TGTGCCAGCAGCTTGGACAGTACCTACGAGCAGTACTTC. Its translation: CASSLDSTYEQYF.

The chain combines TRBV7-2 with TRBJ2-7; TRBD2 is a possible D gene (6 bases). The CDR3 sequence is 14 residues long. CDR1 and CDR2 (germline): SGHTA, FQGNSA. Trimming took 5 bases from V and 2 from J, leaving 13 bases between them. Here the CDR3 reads CASSPGGMTYEQYF. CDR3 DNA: TGTGCCAGCAGCCCTGGCGGGATGACCTACGAGCAGTACTTC. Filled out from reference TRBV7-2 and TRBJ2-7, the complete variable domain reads GAGVSQSPSNKVTEKGKDVELRCDPISGHTALYWYRQSLGQGLEFLIYFQGNSAPDKSGLPSDRFSAERTGGSVSTLTIQRTQQEDSAVYLCASSPGGMTYEQYFGPGTRLTVT.

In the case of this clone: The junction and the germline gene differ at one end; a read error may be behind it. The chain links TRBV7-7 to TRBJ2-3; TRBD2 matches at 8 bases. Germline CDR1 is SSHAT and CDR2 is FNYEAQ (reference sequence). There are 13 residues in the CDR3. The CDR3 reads CASSREGTDTQYF. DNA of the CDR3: TGTGCTAGCAGCCGGGAGGGAACAGATACGCAGTATTTT.

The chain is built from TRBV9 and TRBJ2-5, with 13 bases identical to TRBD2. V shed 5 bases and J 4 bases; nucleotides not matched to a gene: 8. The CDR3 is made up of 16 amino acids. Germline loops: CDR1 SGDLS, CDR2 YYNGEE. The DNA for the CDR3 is TGTGCCAGCAGTGGAACTAGCGGGGGGGCCTCAGAGACCCAGTACTTC. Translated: CASSGTSGGASETQYF.

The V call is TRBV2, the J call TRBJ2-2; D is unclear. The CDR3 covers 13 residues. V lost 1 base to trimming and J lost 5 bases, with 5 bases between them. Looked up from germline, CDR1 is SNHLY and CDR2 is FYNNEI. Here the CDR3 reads CASSEETTGELFF. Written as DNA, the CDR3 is TGTGCCAGCAGTGAAGAAACGACCGGGGAGCTGTTTTTT. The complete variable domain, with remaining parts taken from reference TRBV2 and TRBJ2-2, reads EPEVTQTPSHQVTQMGQEVILRCVPISNHLYFYWYRQILGQKVEFLVSFYNNEISEKSEIFDDQFSVERPDGSNFTLKIRSTKLEDSAMYFCASSEETTGELFFGEGSRLTVL.